The present T cell receptor (beta chain) was sequenced within a study of blood T cell repertoires in COVID-19 (dated by TCRdb to 2020 to 2021). Broadly, across the study: Samples from collaborators originated in the United States, Italy and Spain and spanned both the acute and convalescent phases of COVID-19. Sample metadata almost always included a de-identified subject ID, COVID-19 status, age in years and sex. The repertoires were made available in a free public database intended to serve as a resource for research on the immune response to SARS-CoV-2. HLA class I and class II types, where available, came from metadata supplied by the sample provider rather than from assay-based typing. Samples came from the ongoing ImmuneRACE study (first 160 participants) plus 1,254 subjects from 6 global collaborators. The prospective study material was composed of cDNA or gDNA derived from T cells, B-cell-depleted T cells, or PBMCs. The dataset comprised deeply sampled blood TCRbeta repertoires from subjects exposed to, actively infected with, or recovered from COVID-19.

V is clipped by 11 bases and J by 0 bases, and the sequence between their germline boundaries is 13 bases long. The CDR3 starts with the cysteine, ends with the phenylalanine, and has 13 residues. The kept DNA is CDR3 alone, 39 bases in frame from the first base. Taken from the germline V gene, the CDR1 and CDR2 loops are ENHRY and SYGVKD. TCRbeta CDR3 regions were amplified from genomic DNA by means of the immunoSEQ Assay, a bias-controlled multiplex PCR. The original methods were these. The number of nucleated cells in each sample was estimated by amplification of reference gene primers within the assay. To quantify the absolute abundance of each unique TCRbeta CDR3 rearrangement, sequence reads were collapsed and filtered. Productive Simpson clonality was computed per sample as the square root of Simpson's diversity index over productive rearrangements. In its TCRdb copy, this immuneACCESS table keeps in-frame sequences only and misses some clones. Where compared with another copy, unresolved V genes explain less than half of these, and the others have no known cause. V, J and clone size are those of that table, while D and trimming were read from the DNA. Within this sample are about 440,000 clones, with more than 85% of them counted one time only. Jointly, the top ten make up approximately 4.3% of the sample.

Each collaborating institution followed its own protocols to collect whole blood in K2EDTA tubes. For TCRbeta analysis, collaborators shipped samples as frozen whole blood, isolated PBMCs, or DNA extracted from either of those sample types. This clone appeared once. It lacks a known antigen. Base qualities are not at hand, and no much larger clone is one base apart. The paper as a whole reports these results and caveats: How much clinical and demographic metadata was included differed by source and by participant, and the metadata was provided uncurated.

This chain is built from TRBV10-3 and TRBJ1-2, with TRBD1 perhaps the D gene, on 5 matching bases. The sequence came from a woman in her twenties or thirties with acute or convalescent COVID-19. Specimen: peripheral blood. CDR3 loop: CALSQGTNYGYTF. The bases read TGTGCCCTCTCCCAGGGAACTAACTATGGCTACACCTTC.